Below, 16 T cell receptor beta chains from the same sample are listed, as sequenced in a study of blood T cell repertoires in COVID-19 (dated by TCRdb to 2020 to 2021). The receptor library was made with the immunoSEQ multiplex PCR assay. The source is immuneACCESS, and TCRdb retained only in-frame sequences with V and J called. Part of the clones is not carried over; for the studies checked, unresolved V genes explain less than half of this, and the remainder is unexplained. In this sample the table shows some 330,000 clones, 86% of which occur a single time. 4% to 5% of the sample is in the top ten clones. Material for sequencing was PBMCs or T cells enriched from blood (not recorded which). Source of these receptors: a man aged 30-40 years who had recovered from COVID-19.

V gene TRBV5-5 combines with J gene TRBJ2-7, with 8 bases identical to TRBD1. The CDR3 length is 16 residues. The V gene's germline CDR1 is SGHKS and CDR2 YYEKEE (reference sequence). Trimming took 4 bases from V and 2 from J; bases not matched to a gene: 11. The CDR3 loop is CASSAPYLDRAYEQYF. For the CDR3, the DNA is TGTGCCAGCAGCGCTCCGTACCTGGACAGGGCCTACGAGCAGTACTTC.

The chain uses TRBV3-1 (or the pseudogene TRBV3-2) and TRBJ1-6; unclear D gene. The CDR3 sequence is 14 residues long. V lost 2 bases, J lost 10 bases, and 12 bases lay in between. CDR1 and CDR2 (germline): LGHDT, YNNKEL (reference sequence). The CDR3 protein is CASSQTSGRSPLHF. As DNA, the CDR3 is TGTGCCAGCAGCCAAACCAGCGGAAGGTCACCCCTCCACTTT.

This sequence joins TRBV18 and TRBJ1-2; 10 positions agree with TRBD1. The CDR3 has 14 residues. V was clipped by 5 bases and J by 6 bases; unmatched bases: 6. Per the germline V gene, CDR1 is KGHSH and CDR2 is LQKENI. The CDR3 region has the DNA TGTGCCAGCTCAAAGACAGGGGGCGCGGATGGCTACACCTTC. This codes for CASSKTGGADGYTF.

Here the CDR3 DNA reads TGTGCCAGCATACTGGACAGGGACTCATCTGGACCCTATGGCTACACCTTC. Translation: CASILDRDSSGPYGYTF. The rearrangement uses TRBV5-6 and TRBJ1-2; 8 positions match TRBD1. From germline, CDR1 is SGHDT and CDR2 YYEEEE. After removal of 6 bases from V and 4 bases from J, the junction contained 17 bases not matched to a gene. CDR3 size: 17 residues.

V gene TRBV28 combines with J gene TRBJ1-2, with 9 bases identical to TRBD1. This CDR3 region has 16 residues. From germline, CDR1 is MDHEN and CDR2 SYDVKM. Trimming cost V 11 bases and J 6 bases; bases outside gene matches: 19. CDR3 sequence (DNA): TGTGCCGCTAGCAGGCTCCCAACAGGGGGCCTCGATGGCTACACCTTC. The encoded protein is CAASRLPTGGLDGYTF.

The genes are TRBV24-1 and TRBJ2-7; 7 bases match TRBD1. CDR1 KGHDR and CDR2 SFDVKD come from the germline V gene. Trimming removed 3 bases from V and 4 bases from J; junction bases left unmatched: 5. The CDR3 consists of 14 residues. Here the CDR3 DNA reads TGTGCCACCAGTGATAGGACAGGACGATACGAGCAGTACTTC. Its protein is CATSDRTGRYEQYF.

CDR3 sequence: CASSRAGALKTQYF. The DNA for the CDR3 is TGTGCCAGCAGTCGCGCGGGAGCCTTGAAGACCCAGTACTTC. The chain joins TRBV6-5 to TRBJ2-5; 7 bases map to TRBD2. Per the germline V gene, CDR1 is MNHEY and CDR2 is SVGAGI. The CDR3 sequence is 14 residues long. The junction had 9 bases not matched to a gene; V was cut back by 5 bases and J by 6 bases.

The chain couples TRBV10-3 to TRBJ1-3; tentatively, D is TRBD1 (5 bases). The V and J ends lost 6 bases and 2 bases respectively, with 23 bases between them. Germline lookup yields CDR1 ENHRY and CDR2 SYGVKD. There are 18 residues in the CDR3. CDR3 sequence: CAIRQGQLNGIAGNTIYF. CDR3 bases: TGTGCCATCAGGCAGGGCCAATTGAACGGAATAGCTGGAAACACCATATATTTT.

The V call is TRBV6-5, the J call TRBJ1-1, with D maybe TRBD1 (5 bases). The CDR3 has 14 amino acids. The germline V gene has CDR1 MNHEY and CDR2 SVGAGI. The V end lost 0 bases, the J end lost 10 bases, and 15 bases lay between the germline ends. The chain's CDR3 is CASSYSPGSRVAFF. CDR3 DNA: TGTGCCAGCAGTTACTCGCCCGGGTCCAGGGTAGCTTTCTTT.

This clone was counted only a few times. As DNA, the CDR3 is TGTGCCTGGCGCCTTATGTCAGGGCCGAGCCTTTTTGGCTACACCTTC. This encodes CAWRLMSGPSLFGYTF. The gene calls are TRBV30 and TRBJ1-2, with TRBD1 as a possible D gene (5 bases). V was shortened by 5 bases and J by 7 bases, with 26 bases between the two germline ends. This CDR3 contains 16 residues. Germline V gene lookup returns CDR1 GTSNPN and CDR2 SVGIG (reference sequence).

V and J are TRBV27 and TRBJ1-4; a weak D match, TRBD1 (6 bases). Germline V gene sequence: CDR1 MNHEY, CDR2 SMNVEV (reference sequence). V lost 5 bases and J 5 bases, leaving 15 bases between the germline ends. This CDR3 comprises 15 residues. This CDR3 reads CASSPTTGTNEKLFF. As DNA, the CDR3 is TGTGCCAGCAGTCCGACGACAGGAACCAATGAAAAACTGTTTTTT.

V gene TRBV9 combines with J gene TRBJ2-1; D may be TRBD2 (6 bases). CDR3 length: 15 residues. Trimming pared 2 bases from V and 0 bases from J, leaving 9 bases between. CDR1 SGDLS and CDR2 YYNGEE come from the germline V gene. The CDR3: CASSVGLSSYNEQFF. For the CDR3, the DNA is TGTGCCAGCAGCGTGGGACTGAGCTCCTACAATGAGCAGTTCTTC.

This sequence joins TRBV5-1 and TRBJ1-3, with 8 bases fitting TRBD1. The CDR3 covers 15 residues. The germline V gene encodes CDR1 SGHRS and CDR2 YFSETQ. Trimming cost V 4 bases and J 0 bases; bases outside gene matches: 3. CDR3: CASSPGTGSGNTIYF. As DNA, the CDR3 is TGCGCCAGCAGCCCTGGGACAGGCTCTGGAAACACCATATATTTT.

This clone was seen ten or more times. The chain links TRBV6-1 to TRBJ2-7; D is perhaps TRBD1 (6 bases). Germline V gene sequence: CDR1 MNHNS, CDR2 SASEGT. Deletions cut 2 bases from V and 3 bases from J, with 17 bases between. The CDR3 consists of 16 residues. CDR3 bases: TGTGCCAGCAGTGAATCCCAGACAGGAGGATACTACGAGCAGTACTTC. It yields the protein CASSESQTGGYYEQYF.

The V call is TRBV30, the J call TRBJ1-6, with no clear D. CDR3 length: 12 residues. Trimming took 7 bases from V and 1 from J, leaving 5 bases between them. Germline CDR1 reads GTSNPN; CDR2 reads SVGIG (reference sequence). The CDR3 DNA follows: TGTGCCTCGGGGTCCTATAATTCACCCCTCCACTTT. It yields the protein CASGSYNSPLHF.

This chain uses TRBV5-1 with TRBJ1-1; 9 bases map to TRBD1. CDR1 and CDR2 (germline): SGHRS, YFSETQ. V trimming: 3 bases; J trimming: 1 base; junction bases outside the gene matches: 1. The CDR3 is 14 amino acids. CDR3 sequence reads: CASSSDRGNTEAFF. In DNA, the CDR3 is TGCGCCAGCAGCTCGGACAGGGGGAACACTGAAGCTTTCTTT. Drawing the rest from reference TRBV5-1 and TRBJ1-1, the complete variable domain is KAGVTQTPRYLIKTRGQQVTLSCSPISGHRSVSWYQQTPGQGLQFLFEYFSETQRNKGNFPGRFSGRQFSNSRSEMNVSTLELGDSALYLCASSSDRGNTEAFFGQGTRLTVV.